The next 24 T cell receptor beta chains were all read from a single sample in a study of CD8+ T cells in alopecia areata. cDNA prepared by RNA extraction and subsequent reverse transcription served as the template for sequencing. TCRdb keeps only in-frame clones here, not all; method: immunoSEQ multiplex PCR. The sample consists of under 200,000 clones, roughly 65% of them appearing once. The treatment is: oral pan-JAK inhibitor, 5-10 mg twice daily. This specimen consisted of CD4+ T cells sorted from blood, obtained at week 4, from a patient treated with tofacitinib. These receptor sequences come from a human donor with alopecia areata.

The rearrangement joins TRBV7-2 to TRBJ2-5; tentative D call: TRBD2 (5 bases). Trimming shortened V by 5 bases and J by 5 bases, and 9 bases separated the two germline ends. The CDR3 runs to 12 residues. Per the germline V gene, CDR1 is SGHTA and CDR2 is FQGNSA. The CDR3 sequence: CASSPDWETQYF. CDR3 DNA: TGTGCCAGCAGCCCGGACTGGGAGACCCAGTACTTC.

The chain has TRBV27 and TRBJ1-1; D is unresolved. Germline values: CDR1 MNHEY, CDR2 SMNVEV (reference sequence). Between the trimmed V and J ends, which lost 6 bases and 4 bases, there was a span of 12 bases. CDR3 length equals 13 residues. This chain's CDR3 is CASRRAGGTEAFF. CDR3 coding DNA: TGTGCCAGCAGGAGGGCGGGTGGCACTGAAGCTTTCTTT.

The V call is TRBV30, the J call TRBJ1-6; no reliable D call. Trimming pared 5 bases from V and 4 bases from J, leaving 9 bases between. The CDR3 runs to 13 residues. Germline V gene lookup returns CDR1 GTSNPN and CDR2 SVGIG (reference sequence). CDR3 nucleotides: TGTGCCTGGCAGGACCCATATAATTCACCCCTCCACTTT. Protein: CAWQDPYNSPLHF.

The chain employs TRBV30 and TRBJ2-6; perhaps TRBD1 as D (6 bases). Trimming stripped 3 bases from V and 3 bases from J, with 9 bases between. The CDR3 has 14 amino acids. From germline, CDR1 is GTSNPN and CDR2 SVGIG (reference sequence). CDR3 nucleotide sequence: TGTGCCTGGAGCTCAGGGGTTGGGGCCAACGTCCTGACTTTC. Amino acid sequence: CAWSSGVGANVLTF.

This chain joins TRBV5-6 and TRBJ1-5, with a possible D match to TRBD1 (6 bases). Between the trimmed V and J ends, which lost 2 bases and 3 bases, there was a span of 12 bases. From germline, CDR1 is SGHDT and CDR2 YYEEEE. CDR3 length: 15 residues. The CDR3 protein is CASSFRGSPNQPQHF. The CDR3 coding sequence is TGTGCCAGCAGCTTCAGGGGCAGCCCCAATCAGCCCCAGCATTTT.

The chain links TRBV10-3 to TRBJ1-1; D is perhaps TRBD1 (5 bases). This CDR3 has 14 amino acids. V was shortened by 0 bases and J by 3 bases, with 8 bases between the two germline ends. Per germline, CDR1 ENHRY and CDR2 SYGVKD. Here the CDR3 DNA reads TGTGCCATCAGTGAGTCGATGGGGGACACTGAAGCTTTCTTT. This translates into CAISESMGDTEAFF.

The V call is TRBV7-2, the J call TRBJ2-2; no reliable D call. V lost 6 bases to trimming and J lost 4 bases, with 9 bases between them. Germline V gives CDR1 SGHTA, CDR2 FQGNSA. The CDR3 is made up of 13 amino acids. CDR3 sequence: CASSPKPTGELFF. DNA for the CDR3: TGTGCCAGCAGTCCCAAACCCACCGGGGAGCTGTTTTTT.

This clone has more than one count but fewer than ten. This chain links TRBV15 with TRBJ2-1, with 9 bases fitting TRBD1. After removal of 1 base from V and 7 bases from J, the junction contained 5 bases not matched to a gene. Germline assignment: CDR1 LNHNV and CDR2 YYDKDF (reference sequence). The CDR3 covers 15 residues. The CDR3 loop is CATSRGGTGSNEQFF. The CDR3 coding sequence is TGTGCCACCAGCAGAGGCGGGACAGGGTCGAATGAGCAGTTCTTC. Drawing the rest from reference TRBV15 and TRBJ2-1, the complete variable domain is DAMVIQNPRYQVTQFGKPVTLSCSQTLNHNVMYWYQQKSSQAPKLLFHYYDKDFNNEADTPDNFQSRRPNTSFCFLDIRSPGLGDTAMYLCATSRGGTGSNEQFFGPGTRLTVL.

The chain carries TRBV7-6 and TRBJ2-1, with 8 bases matching TRBD2. The germline V gene encodes CDR1 SGHVS and CDR2 FNYEAQ. The trim removed 1 base at V and 0 bases at J, leaving 2 bases unmatched. The CDR3 extends over 16 amino acids. The CDR3 loop reads CASSLGTSLSYNEQFF. In nucleotides, the CDR3 is TGTGCCAGCAGCTTAGGGACTAGCCTCTCCTACAATGAGCAGTTCTTC.

The chain is built from TRBV5-6 and TRBJ2-6; no clear D. V lost 0 bases and J lost 0, with 7 bases in between. The CDR3 loop spans 16 amino acids. Germline CDR1 is SGHDT and CDR2 is YYEEEE. The CDR3 is CASSLALSSGANVLTF. The CDR3 coding sequence is TGTGCCAGCAGCTTGGCCCTGAGCTCTGGGGCCAACGTCCTGACTTTC.

The chain couples TRBV2 to TRBJ2-3, with D uncertain. This CDR3 has 15 residues. CDR1 and CDR2 (germline): SNHLY, FYNNEI. Deletions cut 2 bases from V and 0 bases from J, with 9 bases between. The CDR3 here is CASSESTPSTDTQYF. In nucleotides, the CDR3 is TGTGCCAGCAGTGAATCGACTCCTAGCACAGATACGCAGTATTTT. Combining the CDR3 with reference TRBV2 and TRBJ2-3 gives the whole variable domain EPEVTQTPSHQVTQMGQEVILRCVPISNHLYFYWYRQILGQKVEFLVSFYNNEISEKSEIFDDQFSVERPDGSNFTLKIRSTKLEDSAMYFCASSESTPSTDTQYFGPGTRLTVL.

The chain employs TRBV9 and TRBJ2-5, with D tentatively TRBD2 (5 bases). The CDR3 loop spans 15 amino acids. Germline CDR1 reads SGDLS; CDR2 reads YYNGEE. The ends were cut back, 3 bases at V and 2 bases at J, with 14 bases in the middle. Here the CDR3 reads CASSGSLAGQETQYF. The CDR3 coding sequence is TGTGCCAGCAGCGGGTCTCTGGCGGGTCAAGAGACCCAGTACTTC.

The chain has TRBV27 and TRBJ2-7; possible D gene TRBD2, 7 bases. This CDR3 comprises 17 residues. CDR1 and CDR2 from the germline V gene are MNHEY and SMNVEV (reference sequence). Trimming pared 3 bases from V and 3 bases from J, leaving 21 bases between. CDR3 loop: CASSFRLGGGAYYEQYF. The CDR3 nucleotides are TGTGCCAGCAGTTTCCGCCTGGGTGGGGGGGCGTACTACGAGCAGTACTTC.

The rearrangement uses TRBV15 and TRBJ2-3, with TRBD2 matching 12 bases. Germline trimming cut 1 base from V and 14 bases from J; bases unmatched to any gene: 7. Germline V gene lookup returns CDR1 LNHNV and CDR2 YYDKDF (reference sequence). The CDR3 totals 14 residues. CDR3 in amino acids: CATSRASSGGASYF. The CDR3 DNA is TGTGCCACCAGCAGAGCGTCTAGCGGGGGGGCCTCGTATTTT.

The chain is built from TRBV29-1 and TRBJ2-1; maybe TRBD2 (6 bases). Germline V CDR1 and CDR2: SQVTM, ANQGSEA. V lost 4 bases and J 2 bases, leaving 9 bases between the germline ends. The CDR3 extends over 13 amino acids. In DNA, the CDR3 is TGCAGCGTTGGGGGACTTACCTACAATGAGCAGTTCTTC. Translated, it gives CSVGGLTYNEQFF.

The chain joins TRBV14 to TRBJ2-4, with 7 bases that match TRBD2. CDR1 SGHDN and CDR2 FVKESK come from the germline V gene. CDR3 length equals 15 residues. V was pared by 3 bases and J by 3 bases, with 5 bases of the junction left unmatched. CDR3 sequence reads: CASSQTGGGKNIQYF. CDR3 in DNA: TGTGCCAGCAGCCAGACGGGAGGTGGCAAAAACATTCAGTACTTC.

V and J are TRBV5-6 and TRBJ1-1; the D gene is possibly TRBD1 (6 bases). This CDR3 is built from 13 residues. The V end lost 2 bases, the J end lost 6 bases, and 11 bases lay between the germline ends. Germline CDR1 and CDR2: SGHDT and YYEEEE. DNA of the CDR3: TGTGCCAGCAGCTTAGGCAGGGGTGCTGAAGCTTTCTTT. Translating it yields CASSLGRGAEAFF.

The chain carries TRBV30 and TRBJ2-3; D gene ambiguous. The germline CDR1 and CDR2 sequences are GTSNPN and SVGIG (reference sequence). The CDR3 covers 12 residues. V dropped 3 bases and J dropped 5 bases, with 9 bases sitting between them. The CDR3 loop reads CAWRRLLDTQYF. As DNA, the CDR3 is TGTGCCTGGAGGAGACTCCTAGATACGCAGTATTTT.

V gene TRBV15 combines with J gene TRBJ1-1; possibly TRBD1 for D (5 bases). This CDR3 is built from 13 residues. Looked up from germline, CDR1 is LNHNV and CDR2 is YYDKDF (reference sequence). With 1 base removed from V and 4 bases from J, the gap between germline ends came to 7 bases. CDR3 nucleotide sequence: TGTGCCACCAGCAGAGTTACAGGCACTGAAGCTTTCTTT. This gives the protein CATSRVTGTEAFF.

V gene TRBV4-1 combines with J gene TRBJ2-3, with 10 nucleotides matching TRBD1. The CDR3 contains 15 residues. V lost 2 bases, J lost 4 bases, and 3 bases stayed unmatched. From germline, CDR1 is MGHRA and CDR2 YSYEKL. As DNA, the CDR3 is TGCGCCAGCAGCCAACTGACAGGGGGCCCAGATACGCAGTATTTT. Translation: CASSQLTGGPDTQYF.

The chain links TRBV7-9 to TRBJ1-3; TRBD1 agrees at 7 bases. CDR1 SEHNR and CDR2 FQNEAQ come from the germline V gene (reference sequence). The junction had 2 bases not matched to a gene; V was cut back by 4 bases and J by 2 bases. The CDR3 is made up of 14 amino acids. The CDR3 bases are TGTGCCAGCAGCTGGGGACAGACTGGAAACACCATATATTTT. This translates into CASSWGQTGNTIYF. Based on the CDR3 plus reference TRBV7-9 and TRBJ1-3, the full variable domain is DTGVSQNPRHKITKRGQNVTFRCDPISEHNRLYWYRQTLGQGPEFLTYFQNEAQLEKSRLLSDRFSAERPKGSFSTLEIQRTEQGDSAMYLCASSWGQTGNTIYFGEGSWLTVV.

The rearrangement joins TRBV5-1 to TRBJ1-2; D is ambiguous. With 0 bases removed from V and 7 bases from J, the gap between germline ends came to 13 bases. Germline V gene data show CDR1 as SGHRS and CDR2 as YFSETQ. This CDR3 contains 14 residues. In nucleotides, the CDR3 is TGCGCCAGCAGCTTGGCTTCTCCCGAGAGTGGCTACACCTTC. Amino acid sequence: CASSLASPESGYTF.

The chain is built from TRBV6-5 and TRBJ2-1; D remains ambiguous. The germline V gene encodes CDR1 MNHEY and CDR2 SVGAGI. V dropped 6 bases and J dropped 5 bases, with 14 bases sitting between them. CDR3 length: 14 residues. CDR3 DNA sequence: TGTGCCAGCAGCCCGAGACCGCGGCACAATGAGCAGTTCTTC. This sequence encodes CASSPRPRHNEQFF.

The V call is TRBV30, the J call TRBJ1-1; unclear D gene. The V gene's germline CDR1 is GTSNPN and CDR2 SVGIG (reference sequence). CDR3 size: 16 residues. The germline V and J ends were trimmed by 4 bases and 1 base, with 19 bases remaining between them. As DNA, the CDR3 is TGTGCCTGGAAAGGGCGAGCGACCAGACCGAACACTGAAGCTTTCTTT. Its protein is CAWKGRATRPNTEAFF.